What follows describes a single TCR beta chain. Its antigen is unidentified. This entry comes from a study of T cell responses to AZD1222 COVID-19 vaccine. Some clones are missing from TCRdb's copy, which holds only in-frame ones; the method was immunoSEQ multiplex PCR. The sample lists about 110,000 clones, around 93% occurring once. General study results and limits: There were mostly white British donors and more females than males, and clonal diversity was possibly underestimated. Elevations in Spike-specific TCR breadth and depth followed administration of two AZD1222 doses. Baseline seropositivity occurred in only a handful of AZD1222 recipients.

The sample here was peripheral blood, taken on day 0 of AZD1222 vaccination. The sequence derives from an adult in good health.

This CDR3 is CASSVNQGIYEQYF. The CDR3, as DNA: TGTGCCAGCAGCGTGAACCAGGGAATATACGAGCAGTACTTC. V usage is TRBV11-1 and J usage is TRBJ2-7, with a possible D match to TRBD1 (5 bases). The ends were cut back, 5 bases at V and 4 bases at J, with 15 bases in the middle. Germline lookup yields CDR1 SGHAT and CDR2 FQDESV (reference sequence). This CDR3 comprises 14 residues.